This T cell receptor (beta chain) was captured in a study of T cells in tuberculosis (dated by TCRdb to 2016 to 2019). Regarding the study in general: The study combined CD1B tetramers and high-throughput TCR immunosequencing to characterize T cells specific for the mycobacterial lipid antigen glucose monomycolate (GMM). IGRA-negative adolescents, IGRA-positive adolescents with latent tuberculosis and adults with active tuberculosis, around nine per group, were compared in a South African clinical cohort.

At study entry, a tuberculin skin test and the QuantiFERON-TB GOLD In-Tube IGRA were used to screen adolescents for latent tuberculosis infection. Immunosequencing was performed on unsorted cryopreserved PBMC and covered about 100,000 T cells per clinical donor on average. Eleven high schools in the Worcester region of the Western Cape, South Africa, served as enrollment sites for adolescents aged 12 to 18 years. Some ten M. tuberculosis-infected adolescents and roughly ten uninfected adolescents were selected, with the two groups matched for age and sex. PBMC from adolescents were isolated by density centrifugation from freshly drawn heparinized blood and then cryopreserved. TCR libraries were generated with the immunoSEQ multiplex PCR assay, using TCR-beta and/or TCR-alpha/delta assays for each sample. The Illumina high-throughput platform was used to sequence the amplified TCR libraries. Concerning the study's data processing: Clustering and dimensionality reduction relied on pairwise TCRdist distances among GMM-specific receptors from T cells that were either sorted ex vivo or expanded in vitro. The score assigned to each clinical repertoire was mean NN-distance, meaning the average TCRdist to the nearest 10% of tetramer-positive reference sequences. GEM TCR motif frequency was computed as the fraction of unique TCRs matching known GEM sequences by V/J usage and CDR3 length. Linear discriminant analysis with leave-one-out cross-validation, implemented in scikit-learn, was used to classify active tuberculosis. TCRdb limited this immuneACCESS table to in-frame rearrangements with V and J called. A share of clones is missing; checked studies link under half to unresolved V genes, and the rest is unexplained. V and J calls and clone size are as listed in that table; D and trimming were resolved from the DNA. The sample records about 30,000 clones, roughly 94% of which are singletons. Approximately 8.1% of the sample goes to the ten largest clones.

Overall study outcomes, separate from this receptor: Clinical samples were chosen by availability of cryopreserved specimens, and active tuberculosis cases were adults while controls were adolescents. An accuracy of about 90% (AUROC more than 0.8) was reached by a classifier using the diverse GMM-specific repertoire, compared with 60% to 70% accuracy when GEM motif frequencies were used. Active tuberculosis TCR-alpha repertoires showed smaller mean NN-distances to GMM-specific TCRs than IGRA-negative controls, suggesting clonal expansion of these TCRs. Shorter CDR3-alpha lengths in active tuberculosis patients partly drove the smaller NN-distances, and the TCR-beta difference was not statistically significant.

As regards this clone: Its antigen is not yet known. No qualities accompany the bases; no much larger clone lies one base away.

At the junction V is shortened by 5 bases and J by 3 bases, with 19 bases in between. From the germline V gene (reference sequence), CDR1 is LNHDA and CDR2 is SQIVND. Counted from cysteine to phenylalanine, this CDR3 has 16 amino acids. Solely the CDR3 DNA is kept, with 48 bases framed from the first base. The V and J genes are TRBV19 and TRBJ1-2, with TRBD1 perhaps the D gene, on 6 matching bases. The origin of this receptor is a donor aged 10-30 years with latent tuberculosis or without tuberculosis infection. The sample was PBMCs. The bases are TGTGCCAGTAGTTTATCTTTGGACAGCGGCTACTATGGCTACACCTTC. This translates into CASSLSLDSGYYGYTF.